These T cell receptor beta chains were read from a single sample in a study of T cells after yellow fever vaccination. TCRdb ran MiXCR on the 5' RACE reads and lists one entry per CDR3 protein. This table holds around 250,000 distinct CDR3 sequences, 6.9% found once. Sequencing used CD4+ T cells sorted from PBMCs, obtained 15 days after the yellow fever booster vaccination. The receptors shown here come from a man aged 25 to 40 who received the YFV17D yellow fever vaccine. Each CDR3 is given with its conserved first and last residue. Each record gives: V gene, J gene, D gene, clone size, CDR3 protein, CDR3 DNA. The D gene is left open where the match is weak. Size values are once, few and many counts, or a class for expanded clones, and some rows have none.

V gene: TRBV3-1
J gene: TRBJ1-1
D gene: .
clone size: many
CDR3 protein: CASRSELNTEAFF
CDR3 DNA: TGTGCCAGCAGATCGGAATTGAACACTGAAGCTTTCTTT

V gene: TRBV7-2
J gene: TRBJ2-1
D gene: .
clone size: few
CDR3 protein: CASSSSGDPSYEQFF
CDR3 DNA: TGTGCCAGCAGCTCCTCAGGGGACCCTTCATATGAGCAGTTCTTC

V gene: TRBV4-2
J gene: TRBJ2-1
D gene: .
clone size: .
CDR3 protein: CASSQVLISGTPYNEQFF
CDR3 DNA: TGTGCCAGCAGCCAAGTGTTAATATCCGGTACCCCTTACAATGAGCAGTTCTTC

V gene: TRBV7-2
J gene: TRBJ2-3
D gene: TRBD2
clone size: .
CDR3 protein: CASSPLASPTDTQYF
CDR3 DNA: TGTGCCAGCAGCCCACTAGCGAGCCCCACAGATACGCAGTATTTT

V gene: TRBV10-3
J gene: TRBJ2-7
D gene: .
clone size: few
CDR3 protein: CAIKGRQTDYEQYF
CDR3 DNA: TGTGCCATCAAGGGTAGGCAGACCGACTACGAGCAGTACTTC

V gene: TRBV7-2
J gene: TRBJ2-7
D gene: .
clone size: many
CDR3 protein: CASSLAYEAAWYF
CDR3 DNA: TGTGCCAGCAGCTTAGCGTACGAGGCCGCGTGGTACTTC

V gene: TRBV18
J gene: TRBJ2-3
D gene: .
clone size: many
CDR3 protein: CASSRGPATDTQYF
CDR3 DNA: TGTGCCAGCTCACGAGGACCCGCGACAGATACGCAGTATTTT

V gene: TRBV18
J gene: TRBJ2-1
D gene: TRBD1
clone size: many
CDR3 protein: CASSLPGQGYNEQFF
CDR3 DNA: TGTGCCAGCTCACTCCCGGGACAGGGTTACAATGAGCAGTTCTTC

V gene: TRBV4-2
J gene: TRBJ2-1
D gene: TRBD2
clone size: many
CDR3 protein: CASSQVAGGFVSYNEQFF
CDR3 DNA: TGTGCCAGCAGCCAAGTAGCGGGAGGTTTCGTGTCCTACAATGAGCAGTTCTTC

V gene: TRBV5-8
J gene: TRBJ2-7
D gene: .
clone size: .
CDR3 protein: CASGPMPLGEQYF
CDR3 DNA: TGTGCCAGCGGCCCCATGCCACTGGGGGAGCAGTACTTC

V gene: TRBV7-2
J gene: TRBJ1-5
D gene: .
clone size: few
CDR3 protein: CASSFVWHQPQHF
CDR3 DNA: TGTGCCAGCAGCTTTGTTTGGCATCAGCCCCAGCATTTT

V gene: TRBV20-1
J gene: TRBJ2-1
D gene: TRBD2
clone size: .
CDR3 protein: CSATSGSRPNEQFF
CDR3 DNA: TGCAGTGCTACGAGCGGGAGTCGGCCCAATGAGCAGTTCTTC

V gene: TRBV7-2
J gene: TRBJ2-7
D gene: .
clone size: many
CDR3 protein: CASSPLGGEVQYF
CDR3 DNA: TGTGCCAGCAGCCCCTTGGGGGGAGAGGTGCAGTACTTC

V gene: TRBV25-1
J gene: TRBJ2-1
D gene: .
clone size: .
CDR3 protein: CASSESRARPNEQFF
CDR3 DNA: TGTGCCAGCAGTGAATCCCGGGCCCGTCCCAATGAGCAGTTCTTC

V gene: TRBV5-6
J gene: TRBJ2-7
D gene: TRBD1
clone size: .
CDR3 protein: CASGRQGLNEQYF
CDR3 DNA: TGTGCCAGCGGTCGACAGGGATTGAACGAGCAGTACTTC

V gene: TRBV10-3
J gene: TRBJ2-2
D gene: .
clone size: few
CDR3 protein: CATQDHGELFF
CDR3 DNA: TGTGCCACCCAGGACCACGGGGAGCTGTTTTTT